The present TCR beta chain was sequenced within a study of cytomegalovirus exposure and HLA in healthy donors. Study observations and caveats: Cytomegalovirus status, reportedly, was diagnosed with high specificity and sensitivity by the classifier.

The CDR3 consists of 17 residues. It was with 60 Vbeta and 13 Jbeta primers that the PCR ran. Profiling relied on immunoSEQ multiplex PCR, and the TCRdb table lists in-frame clones only, not all of them. The table shows roughly 180,000 clones, with over 80% occurring only once. Regarding this clone: Its specificity is not known.

The rearrangement links TRBV1 to TRBJ2-5; the table's D call TRBD2 went unverified against the DNA. TRBV1 has pseudogene status. The sample comprised PBMCs. The receptor's source is a boy aged 2 to 10 in good health and CMV-seronegative. This CDR3 is CTSSQFAPPGGQETQYF. The CDR3 DNA sequence: TGCACCAGCAGCCAATTTGCCCCCCCTGGCGGGCAAGAGACCCAGTACTTC.